This TCR beta chain was captured by sequencing in a study of cytomegalovirus exposure and HLA in healthy donors (dated by TCRdb to 2016 to 2017). Looking at the study overall: An earlier analysis of approximately 640 of the donors reported 250 to 300 Gb of sequence data and 100 million to 130 million unique TCR beta sequences from 150 million to 200 million T cells. Around 300 gigabases of sequencing data and approximately 85 million unique TCR sequences were included in an early release covering several hundred HLA-typed donors. Of the roughly 400 genotyped donors, 81% were placed in the genetic ancestry cluster associated with self-reported Caucasian donors. The study was designed to test whether signatures of past pathogen exposure could be identified by cataloging public T cell receptors. Using immunosequencing, the study profiled T cell repertoires from fewer than 850 subjects and related those repertoires to cytomegalovirus serostatus. A separate validation cohort of 100 to 150 different subjects was used in addition to the 666-subject first cohort. The study combined high-throughput TCR immunosequencing, statistical association of individual TCRs with disease status, and machine learning to predict cytomegalovirus infection status. In a later analysis, previously published TCR beta repertoires from 550 to 700 donors were re-analyzed and high-resolution HLA genotyping was added so that TCR occurrence patterns could be studied. In the later analysis, no new phenotypic data were used to find candidate immune exposures; instead, reliance was placed on TCR beta sequences and their occurrence across donors. In an earlier analysis of a few hundred of the donors, high-throughput TCR beta sequencing was used to judge whether each TCR beta V gene segment behaved as functional or pseudogenic. Alongside the repertoire data, information on donor age, sex, ethnicity and CMV serostatus was compiled. A later genetic analysis used genome-wide SNP genotypes for about 55% of the 666 donors, treating that subset as a discovery cohort. All discovery cohort repertoires had been generated on a single sequencing platform. Both class I and class II loci were covered by HLA typing, at four-digit resolution. Typing coverage varied by locus: about 620-640 donors for A, B, C, DRB1 and DQB1; roughly 560 for DQA1; over 600 for DPA1; approximately 450 for DPB1. Four to six DR-DQ haplotypes were handled as single units for association and clustering, since linkage in the cohort was strong. Across around 400 genotyped donors of the cohort, an average of about 240,000 unique TCR beta nucleotide sequences per donor were sequenced, and 15% to 20% of those sequences were non-productive.

V is pruned by 5 bases and J by 2 bases, leaving 3 bases of the junction without a gene match. From the cysteine up to the phenylalanine, the CDR3 has a length of 13 residues. Here the CDR3 DNA is all that survives: 39 bases in frame from base 1. The germline V gene (reference sequence) specifies SEHNR as CDR1 and FQNEAQ as CDR2. Broader findings and caveats from the paper: In vitro tests confirmed that a few of the cytomegalovirus-associated TCR beta chains recognize cytomegalovirus antigens. The 87-base-pair reads could not distinguish some IMGT-functional V segments, including TRBV6-2 and TRBV6-3, so those segments were excluded. A later genetic analysis reported fewer N-insertions in productive TCRs among donors in an Asian-associated ancestry cluster than the approximately 700-donor mean. According to a later analysis, most CMV-associated TCR beta chains appeared to be HLA-restricted, and the HLA associations seemed to be driven largely by CMV exposure. Most TCR sequences were observed very rarely across donors, whereas some public TCRs were present in many individuals. Because HLA typing was unavailable for some donors at each locus, only the typed subset was used in association tests. A further reported finding was that TCR beta sequences accurately predicted the HLA-A and HLA-B alleles for most subjects in the first cohort. According to a later analysis, parvovirus B19, influenza, CMV and Epstein-Barr virus appeared linked to several top co-occurrence clusters. The classifier was reported to diagnose cytomegalovirus status with high specificity and sensitivity in both the original cohort and the validation cohort. Sequencing depth was assumed to be roughly uniform across donors in the presence/absence analyses, though that assumption may not hold. Specific HLA alleles were associated with about 17,000 TCR beta sequences at a false discovery rate of 0.05 in a later analysis. An earlier analysis of approximately 530 of the donors showed that most TCR beta V segments appeared in productive rearrangements either about 87% or about 30% of the time, which broadly matched IMGT annotations. Strong co-occurrence of HLA alleles, especially DR and DQ, made assigning TCR associations to individual alleles difficult. Only TCR beta chains were sequenced in this cohort, and the absence of alpha or paired-chain data limited detectable features. In a later analysis, the rate of TCR association differed among HLA loci, with DRB1 alleles having the most associated TCRs and HLA-C alleles having the fewest. Correlated functional status among segregating V segments might be attributable to linkage disequilibrium, but an unknown experimental factor could not be ruled out. The study listed around 160 TCR beta chains as associated with cytomegalovirus. It was suggested by the authors that the approach could potentially be generalized to other disease states and immunological phenotypes. A cluster of highly shared sequence variants was judged likely to represent a technical artifact of the sequencing pipeline. Compared with equally common non-associated chains, HLA-associated TCR beta chains in a later analysis were more clonally expanded and had lower generation probabilities. Immune exposure information for the cohort was limited to CMV serostatus. A later genetic analysis associated a missense DCLRE1C variant with V-gene and J-gene trimming of TCR beta chains, and an independent cohort replicated the association. Because counts were too low, seventeen rarely observed V segments, including chromosome 9 orphons, were excluded from the earlier analysis of under 650 of the donors.

A note on this clone: Its antigen remains unidentified. No much larger clonotype is one base removed from it; base qualities were not supplied.

Libraries were built with the immunoSEQ multiplex PCR assay. For the multiplex PCR, a mixture combining 60 forward primers for TCR Vbeta segments and 13 reverse primers for TCR Jbeta segments was used. A multiplex PCR assay on genomic DNA amplified the CDR3 region of rearranged TCR beta genes. On the Illumina HiSeq System, the amplified TCR beta libraries were sequenced as 87-base-pair reads. The published analysis was carried out like this. A later analysis counted approximately 76 million unique TCR beta chains across the 640 or so repertoires, and around 9.9 million of these chains were shared by at least two donors. Raw reads were error-corrected and collapsed into unique sequences by a nearest-neighbor algorithm in which closely related sequences were merged to remove PCR and sequencing errors. To assign V, D and J gene segments, CDR3 sequences were aligned to IMGT reference sequences. Each retained sequence needed at least a six-nucleotide match to both a V gene segment and a J gene segment. Rearrangements were called productive when the CDR3 lacked stop codons and stayed in frame with V and J; all others were non-productive. CDR3 was defined by IMGT convention, running from the second conserved V-encoded cysteine to the conserved J-encoded phenylalanine. The earlier analysis of about 500 of the donors excluded sequences that lacked an unambiguous match to a single V gene segment. An earlier analysis of some 500 of the donors classified V segments as functional when productive rearrangements were above 56.7% and as segregating when the standard deviation between donors was above 5%. A statistical classification framework was built to diagnose cytomegalovirus status from the catalog of TCR beta chain sequences. In a later analysis, V and J genes were assigned by comparing TCR nucleotide sequences against IMGT/GENE-DB human TR gene sequences. In a later analysis, CDR3 sequences and most-parsimonious VDJ recombination scenarios were assigned using the TCRdist pipeline. In a later analysis, every TCR beta chain was defined by the combination of its CDR3 amino acid sequence and its V-gene family, and reads without a unique V-gene family were dropped. A later analysis removed several hundred highly shared, low-generation-probability nucleotide sequences to deal with suspected cross-contamination and a sequencing artifact. For each public chain, a later analysis derived a clonal expansion index from normalized ranks of inferred template counts within each repertoire. In a later analysis, generation probabilities were computed using a VDJ recombination model fitted to out-of-frame rearrangements, and the results were checked against IGoR. In a later analysis, hypergeometric tests were used to score TCR-TCR, TCR-HLA and TCR-CMV co-occurrence, with a repertoire-size bias correction applied to TCR pairs. To estimate false discovery rates, a later analysis permuted the HLA or CMV assignments 20 times. In a later analysis, co-occurring TCRs were grouped using DBSCAN, and TCRdist sequence similarity was added for clustering within HLA-allele-positive subsets. For co-occurrence clustering, repertoires with fewer than 30,000 or more than 120,000 public chains were excluded, along with four to six repertoires with anomalous nucleotide sharing. TCRdb limited this immuneACCESS table to in-frame rearrangements with V and J called. A share of clones is missing; checked studies link under half to unresolved V genes, and the rest is unexplained. V and J calls and clone size are as listed in that table; D and trimming were resolved from the DNA. The sample table lists roughly 110,000 clones, approximately 67% of them with a count of one. The ten largest clones add up to roughly 8.7% of the sample.

The cohort comprised 710 or so healthy bone marrow donors. All cohort members were sampled while nominally healthy, although unrecorded immune exposures were likely present. The donor tested CMV seropositive and was one of the 289 seropositive cohort members. Each donor provided a peripheral blood sample, and peripheral blood mononuclear cells were used for TCR beta sequencing. The Qiagen DNeasy Blood Extraction Kit was used to extract genomic DNA from the blood cell samples. This TCR was recovered from a man younger than 35 in good health and CMV-seropositive. Specimen: PBMCs. The rearranged chain carries TRBV7-9 and TRBJ2-7; TRBD2 matches 7 bases in the middle. The nucleotides are TGTGCCAGCAGCATTACTAGCGCCTACGAGCAGTACTTC. Its protein is CASSITSAYEQYF.